This T cell receptor beta chain was identified during a study of T cells in Graves' hyperthyroidism and ophthalmopathy (dated by TCRdb to the late 2010s). Regarding the complete study: Peripheral blood was collected at initial diagnosis, before any treatment. To identify distinguishing TCR V-J signatures, a discovery cohort of 90 to 100 patients was used, comprising 43 with Graves' ophthalmopathy and some 57 with stable Graves' hyperthyroidism. An independent validation cohort of 18 to 20 hyperthyroidism patients and 17 patients who later progressed to ophthalmopathy tested prospective prediction of ophthalmopathy. The roughly 90 discovery patients were divided at random into training and test sets in a 7:3 ratio. In six Graves' hyperthyroidism patients, the study also compared T-cell repertoires from thyroid tissue with T-cell repertoires from blood. After sampling, hyperthyroidism patients received methimazole starting at 30 mg daily, and ophthalmopathy patients received high-dose intravenous methylprednisolone. The paper describes TCR Vbeta CDR3 sequencing of 135 peripheral blood samples, made up of 43 ophthalmopathy patients, roughly 72 hyperthyroidism patients and 17 progressor patients.

In the case of this clonotype: Its antigen has not been determined. The sample holds no much larger clone one base away, and base qualities are not on file.

Study-wide conclusions, independent of this receptor: Most expanded thyroid clonotypes (frequency above 0.001) were also detected in blood, a finding suggesting that blood repertoires may reflect thyroid immune responses. In cross-validation, a model built on a 13 V-J signature told ophthalmopathy apart from stable hyperthyroidism with just under 90% sensitivity and roughly 81% specificity, and in testing the same model reached 80%/75%. No statistical method was used to fix the sample size in advance, and group allocation was not hidden from the investigators. In validation, the model predicted progression to ophthalmopathy with 65% to 71% sensitivity and roughly 75% specificity, a median of approximately 6.5 months before onset.

Taken from cysteine to phenylalanine, the CDR3 has 14 residues. Only the CDR3 portion is preserved as DNA: 42 bases, with reading frame beginning at the first base. Per the germline V gene, MDHEN is the CDR1 and SYDVKM is the CDR2. Cut back by 6 bases and 3 bases, the V and J ends lie 11 bases apart. Hyperthyroidism patients were newly diagnosed, with disease duration under 2 months, and aged 18 to 65 years. Exclusion was applied to patients with uncontrolled infections, other autoimmune diseases, pregnancy or lactation. Clinical symptoms, serum thyroxine and TRAb, thyroid ultrasound, and orbital computed tomography formed the basis for the diagnoses. Blood from progressor patients was collected at the time of first diagnosis with hyperthyroidism, before any ophthalmopathy symptoms had appeared. PBMCs were isolated from about 9 ml of fresh peripheral blood by Ficoll-Paque density gradient centrifugation. Progressor patients were first diagnosed with Graves' hyperthyroidism and then developed ophthalmopathy during follow-up. Total RNA was extracted using Trizol reagent, and RNA quality was assessed on an Agilent 2100 Bioanalyzer.

The TCR beta CDR3 regions were amplified from RNA transcripts. For the first round of RT-PCR on the TCR CDR3, the HTBI primer set was used together with the Qiagen OneStep RT-PCR kit. Libraries were constructed in a second round of multiplex PCR, after which size selection and purification were performed. The libraries were sequenced on an Illumina HiSeq2000 using paired-end 100 bp reads. The source study handled its data this way. Raw data were processed with SOAPnuke, discarding reads with adapters, uncalled bases, mean Phred below 15, or no exact constant-primer or identifier match. High-quality paired reads were merged with COPE v1.2.5, and unique nucleotide sequences were defined as clonotypes. MiTCR v1.1 was used to align clonotypes to the IMGT TRBV, TRBD and TRBJ reference segments. Analysis was restricted to V-J combinations with a frequency above 0.0001, which covered roughly 99% of repertoires. The TCS score was defined as the ratio of F50 (clonal expansion) to E x V (chaos), calculated using BLOSUM62-based TCRdist between CDR3 peptides within each V-J. Welch's t-statistics and random forest reduced 514 V-J features to 10 to 15, which were used in a naive Bayes classifier (R e1071). Starting from the raw public reads, TCRdb applied fastp trimming at Q25, assembled clones with MiXCR and retained in-frame beta chains. Each record represents a unique CDR3 protein, reported with the most common genes and DNA among its rows. These V and J calls are TCRdb output, not the study's own analysis. The sample table records 250,000 to 300,000 distinct CDR3 sequences; nearly 15% of these occur just once. The biggest ten clones account for about 33% of the sample.

Sequencing was carried out using blood. The receptor was isolated from a woman in her 50s with Graves' hyperthyroidism that later progressed to Graves' ophthalmopathy. The rearranged chain carries TRBV28 and TRBJ2-2; the D gene cannot be resolved reliably. CDR3 loop: CASRLEVDTGELFF. DNA sequence: TGTGCCAGCAGGCTCGAGGTGGACACCGGGGAGCTGTTTTTT.